This TCR beta chain was recovered during a study of blood T cell repertoires in COVID-19. Study-level information: PBMCs, B-cell-depleted T cells, or T cells were the source of the cDNA or gDNA that made up the material.

Original processing methods: Amplifying reference gene primers gave estimates of nucleated cell counts. Assay: immunoSEQ multiplex PCR; the TCRdb copy retains only in-frame clones and omits some. The V and J calls and clone size come from that table; D and trimming were worked out from the DNA. The repertoire holds some 300,000 clones, about nine tenths seen once, with just under 7% in the top ten. CDR3 length: 11 amino acids. J lost 7 bases, V lost 5 bases, and 3 bases had no gene match. CDR1 and CDR2 from the germline V gene are DFQATT and SNEGSKA (reference sequence). The rearrangement joins TRBV20-1 to TRBJ1-1; TRBD1 matches at 8 bases. This TCR was sampled from a woman in her 30s who had recovered from COVID-19. Sequenced input: peripheral blood. The CDR3 bases are TGCAGTGCTCATGACAGGGGTGAAGCTTTCTTT. Amino acid sequence: CSAHDRGEAFF.